This TCR beta chain was identified during a study of blood T cell repertoires in COVID-19. The wider study: The United States, Italy and Spain supplied acute and convalescent COVID-19 samples.

Losses at the gene ends were 6 bases for V and 6 bases for J; bases not matched to a gene: 13. The germline V gene encodes CDR1 MNHEY and CDR2 SMNVEV (reference sequence). CDR3 size: 17 residues. Participant age was roughly 18 to 90 years, and participants resided in approximately 24 US areas. Each participant's cohort was designated according to participant-reported clinical history. This clone has just a few counts. In the original processing: Counts of nucleated cells, estimated from reference gene primer amplification, were obtained. Profiling relied on immunoSEQ multiplex PCR, and the TCRdb table lists in-frame clones only, not all of them. V, J and clone size were drawn from that table, and D and trimming were deduced from the DNA. The sample carries some 330,000 clones, more than 85% recorded once.

The sequence was collected from a woman aged 25 to 39 who had recovered from COVID-19. Sample: PBMCs or T cells enriched from blood (not recorded which). The chain is built from TRBV27 and TRBJ2-7; 14 bases line up with TRBD2. DNA of the CDR3: TGTGCCAGCAGAAGGAAAGTGGGACTAGCGGGAGAAATCGAGCAGTACTTC. It yields the protein CASRRKVGLAGEIEQYF.